Listed below are T cell receptor beta chains from one sample, sequenced in a study of CD8+ T cells in alopecia areata. Clones were sequenced by immunoSEQ multiplex PCR, and TCRdb holds only the in-frame ones, with some missing. The data hold about 64,000 clones, with around 47% observed a single time. The sample comprised NKG2D-low CD8+ T cells sorted from blood. All receptors derive from a human donor with alopecia areata. The CDR3 runs from the conserved cysteine through the conserved F or W. Each record gives: D gene, V gene, clone size, J gene, CDR3 protein, CDR3 DNA. D genes are given only for firm matches. The size field is filled for only some rows; it gives once, few, many or a size class.

NA,TRBV27,NA,TRBJ2-1,CASSFRQNYNEQFF,TGTGCCAGCAGTTTCCGTCAGAACTACAATGAGCAGTTCTTC
NA,TRBV5-1,NA,TRBJ1-1,CASSQRGTEAFF,TGCGCCAGCAGCCAGAGGGGCACTGAAGCTTTCTTT
TRBD1,TRBV5-1,NA,TRBJ1-2,CASSPRTGADYGYTF,TGCGCCAGCAGCCCGCGGACAGGGGCCGACTATGGCTACACCTTC
TRBD1,TRBV29-1,NA,TRBJ2-3,CSVRPGQNTDTQYF,TGCAGCGTCCGACCGGGACAGAACACAGATACGCAGTATTTT
NA,TRBV20-1,NA,TRBJ2-7,CSAREGVEQYF,TGCAGTGCTAGAGAGGGGGTCGAGCAGTACTTC
NA,TRBV5-1,few,TRBJ2-2,CASSLRTGPNTGELFF,TGCGCCAGCAGCTTGAGGACGGGGCCCAACACCGGGGAGCTGTTTTTT
TRBD2,TRBV11-2,once,TRBJ2-1,CASTPTTSGGTYNEQFF,TGTGCCAGCACCCCGACGACTAGCGGGGGAACCTACAATGAGCAGTTCTTC
NA,TRBV30,NA,TRBJ1-2,CAWSVDGTVYGYTF,TGTGCCTGGAGTGTCGACGGGACGGTCTATGGCTACACCTTC
TRBD1,TRBV29-1,few,TRBJ2-1,CSVEDRLSGQGRQFF,TGCAGCGTTGAAGACAGACTGTCGGGACAGGGTCGGCAGTTCTTC
NA,TRBV27,NA,TRBJ2-7,CASSFQGSHEQYF,TGTGCCAGCAGTTTTCAGGGGTCCCACGAGCAGTACTTC
NA,TRBV10-3,few,TRBJ2-7,CAISDSPWKGEQYF,TGTGCCATATCGGACAGCCCTTGGAAGGGCGAGCAGTACTTC
NA,TRBV6-6,few,TRBJ1-1,CASSYEGYTEAFF,TGTGCCAGCAGTTACGAAGGTTACACTGAAGCTTTCTTT
NA,TRBV5-1,few,TRBJ2-7,CASSLAGPPYEQYF,TGCGCCAGCAGCTTGGCGGGCCCTCCCTACGAGCAGTACTTC
NA,TRBV9,NA,TRBJ2-3,CASSDGTDTQYF,TGTGCCAGCAGCGATGGCACAGATACGCAGTATTTT
NA,TRBV6-5,NA,TRBJ2-7,CASSYKGYEQYF,TGTGCCAGCAGTTACAAGGGCTACGAGCAGTACTTC
NA,TRBV7-9,NA,TRBJ2-3,CASSLGYGGLSTDTQYF,TGTGCCAGCAGCTTAGGGTATGGCGGACTGAGCACAGATACGCAGTATTTT
TRBD1,TRBV5-1,NA,TRBJ2-7,CASSFGTGGYEEQYF,TGCGCCAGCAGCTTCGGGACAGGGGGATATGAAGAGCAGTACTTC
NA,TRBV21-1,NA,TRBJ2-7,CASSKGGEDEQYF,TGTGCCAGCAGCAAAGGCGGGGAAGACGAGCAGTACTTC
TRBD1,TRBV29-1,NA,TRBJ2-7,CSGAGTGDYEQYF,TGCAGCGGCGCCGGGACAGGGGACTACGAGCAGTACTTC
NA,TRBV29-1,few,TRBJ2-7,CSVVSTSSYEQYF,TGCAGCGTTGTGTCGACGAGCTCCTACGAGCAGTACTTC
NA,TRBV6-5,NA,TRBJ1-2,CASSYNTPSGHSGYTF,TGTGCCAGCAGTTACAATACACCCTCGGGACATAGTGGCTACACCTTC
NA,TRBV21-1,few,TRBJ2-5,CASSTSSETQYF,TGTGCCAGCAGCACTTCCTCAGAGACCCAGTACTTC
TRBD2,TRBV7-3,once,TRBJ2-5,CASSQSGRATRQETQYF,TGTGCCAGCAGCCAAAGCGGGAGGGCTACGCGGCAAGAGACCCAGTACTTC
NA,TRBV7-2,NA,TRBJ2-3,CASSLRLGGTDTQYF,TGTGCCAGCAGCCTCCGCTTGGGGGGCACAGATACGCAGTATTTT